This TCR beta chain derives from a study of CD8+ T cells in alopecia areata. General study results and limits: There were many expanded lesional clones persisting in scalp and blood during tofacitinib.

Only a few counts were recorded for this clone. The antigen is undetermined. The treatment denotes: oral pan-JAK inhibitor, 5-10 mg twice daily. The authors sorted CD4+ and CD8+ T cells from PBMCs. cDNA serving as the sequencing template came from extracted, reverse transcribed RNA. Repertoires were generated with immunoSEQ multiplex PCR, while TCRdb's copy carries only in-frame clones and drops some. The sample comprises about 150,000 clones, nearly 55% of which are singletons, and roughly 15% rests with the top ten. The CDR3 has 18 amino acids. V lost 0 bases and J lost 2, with 18 bases in between. The germline V gene has CDR1 MGHRA and CDR2 YSYEKL.

The sequence was collected from a human donor with alopecia areata. The V gene is TRBV4-1, the J gene TRBJ2-3, with a weak D call TRBD1 (6 bases). Here the sequenced sample was CD8+ T cells sorted from blood, taken at week 4, from a patient treated with tofacitinib. This chain's CDR3 is CASSQDNGEGHFTDTQYF. The CDR3 DNA reads TGCGCCAGCAGCCAAGATAACGGTGAGGGACATTTCACAGATACGCAGTATTTT.